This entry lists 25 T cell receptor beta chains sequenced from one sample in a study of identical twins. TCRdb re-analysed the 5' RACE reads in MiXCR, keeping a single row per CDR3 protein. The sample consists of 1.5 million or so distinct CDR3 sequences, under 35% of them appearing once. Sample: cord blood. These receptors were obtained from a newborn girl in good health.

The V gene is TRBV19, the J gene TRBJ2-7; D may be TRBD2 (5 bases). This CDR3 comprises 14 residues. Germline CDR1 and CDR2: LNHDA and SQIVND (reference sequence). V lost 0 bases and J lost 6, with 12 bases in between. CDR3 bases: TGTGCCAGTAGTATAGATCGGCGGGTTTTCGAGCAGTACTTC. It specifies CASSIDRRVFEQYF.

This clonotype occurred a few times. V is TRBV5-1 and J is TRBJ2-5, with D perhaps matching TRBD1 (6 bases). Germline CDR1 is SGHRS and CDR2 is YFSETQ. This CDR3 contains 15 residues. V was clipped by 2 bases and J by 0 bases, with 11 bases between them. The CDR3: CASSFGRGYQETQYF. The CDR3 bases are TGCGCCAGCAGCTTTGGCAGGGGCTACCAAGAGACCCAGTACTTC. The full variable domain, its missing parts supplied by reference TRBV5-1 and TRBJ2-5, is KAGVTQTPRYLIKTRGQQVTLSCSPISGHRSVSWYQQTPGQGLQFLFEYFSETQRNKGNFPGRFSGRQFSNSRSEMNVSTLELGDSALYLCASSFGRGYQETQYFGPGTRLLVL.

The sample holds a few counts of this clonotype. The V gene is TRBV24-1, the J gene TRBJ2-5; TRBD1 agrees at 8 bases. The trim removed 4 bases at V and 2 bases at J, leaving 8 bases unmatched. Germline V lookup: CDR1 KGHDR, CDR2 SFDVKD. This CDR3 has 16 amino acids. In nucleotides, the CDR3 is TGTGCCACCAGTGACCCAGGGGACAGGAGACAAGAGACCCAGTACTTC. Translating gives CATSDPGDRRQETQYF.

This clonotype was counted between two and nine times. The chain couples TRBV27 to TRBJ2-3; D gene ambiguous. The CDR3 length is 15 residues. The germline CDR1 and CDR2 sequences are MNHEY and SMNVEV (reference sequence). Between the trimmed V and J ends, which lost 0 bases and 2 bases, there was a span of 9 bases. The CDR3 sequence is CASSLSFGPTDTQYF. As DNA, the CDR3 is TGTGCCAGCAGTTTATCCTTTGGGCCCACAGATACGCAGTATTTT.

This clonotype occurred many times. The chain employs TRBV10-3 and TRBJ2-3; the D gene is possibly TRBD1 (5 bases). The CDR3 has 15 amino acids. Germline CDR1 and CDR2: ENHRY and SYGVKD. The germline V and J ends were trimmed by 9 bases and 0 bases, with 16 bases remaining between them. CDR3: CAMGPRQSSTDTQYF. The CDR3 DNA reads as TGTGCCATGGGGCCCCGACAGTCTAGCACAGATACGCAGTATTTT.

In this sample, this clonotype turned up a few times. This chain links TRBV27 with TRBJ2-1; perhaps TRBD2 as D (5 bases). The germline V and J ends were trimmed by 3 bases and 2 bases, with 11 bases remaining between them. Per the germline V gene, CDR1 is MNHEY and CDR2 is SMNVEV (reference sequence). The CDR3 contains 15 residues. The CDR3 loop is CASSFLGRTYNEQFF. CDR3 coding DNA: TGTGCCAGCAGTTTTTTGGGGAGAACCTACAATGAGCAGTTCTTC.

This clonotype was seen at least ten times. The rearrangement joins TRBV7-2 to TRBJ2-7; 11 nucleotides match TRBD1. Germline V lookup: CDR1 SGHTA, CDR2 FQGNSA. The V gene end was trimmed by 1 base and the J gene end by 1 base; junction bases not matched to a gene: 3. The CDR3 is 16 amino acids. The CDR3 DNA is TGTGCCAGCAGCTTAGGTGGGACAGGGGGATCCTACGAGCAGTACTTC. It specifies CASSLGGTGGSYEQYF.

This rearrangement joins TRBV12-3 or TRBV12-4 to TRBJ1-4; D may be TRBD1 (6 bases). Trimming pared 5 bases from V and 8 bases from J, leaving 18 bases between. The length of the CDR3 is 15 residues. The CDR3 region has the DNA TGTGCCAGCAGTGCCCCCTCGGGACACTACGAAAAACTGTTTTTT. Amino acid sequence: CASSAPSGHYEKLFF.

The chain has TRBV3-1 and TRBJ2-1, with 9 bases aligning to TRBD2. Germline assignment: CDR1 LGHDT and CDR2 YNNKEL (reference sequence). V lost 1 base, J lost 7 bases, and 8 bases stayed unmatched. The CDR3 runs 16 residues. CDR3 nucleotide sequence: TGTGCCAGCAGCCAAGTCTTGGTAGCGGGAGCTAATGAGCAGTTCTTC. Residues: CASSQVLVAGANEQFF.

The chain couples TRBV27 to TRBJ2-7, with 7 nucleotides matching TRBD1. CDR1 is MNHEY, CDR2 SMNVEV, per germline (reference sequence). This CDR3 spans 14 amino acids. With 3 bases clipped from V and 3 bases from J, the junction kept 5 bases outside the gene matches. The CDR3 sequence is CASSFAGGYYEQYF. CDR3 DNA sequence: TGTGCCAGCAGTTTCGCAGGGGGATACTACGAGCAGTACTTC.

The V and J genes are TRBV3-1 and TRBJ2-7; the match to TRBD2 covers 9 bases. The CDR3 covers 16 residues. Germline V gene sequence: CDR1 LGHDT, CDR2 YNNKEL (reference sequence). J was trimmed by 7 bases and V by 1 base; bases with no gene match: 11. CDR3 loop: CASSQGRRGGQNEQYF. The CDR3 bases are TGTGCCAGCAGCCAAGGAAGGCGGGGGGGCCAAAATGAGCAGTACTTC.

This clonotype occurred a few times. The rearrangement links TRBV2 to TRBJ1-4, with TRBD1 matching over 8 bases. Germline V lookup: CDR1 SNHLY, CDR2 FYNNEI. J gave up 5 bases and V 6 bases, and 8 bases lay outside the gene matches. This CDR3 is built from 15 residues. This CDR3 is CASRETGVLNEKLFF. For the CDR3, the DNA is TGTGCCAGCAGGGAGACAGGGGTTCTGAATGAAAAACTGTTTTTT.

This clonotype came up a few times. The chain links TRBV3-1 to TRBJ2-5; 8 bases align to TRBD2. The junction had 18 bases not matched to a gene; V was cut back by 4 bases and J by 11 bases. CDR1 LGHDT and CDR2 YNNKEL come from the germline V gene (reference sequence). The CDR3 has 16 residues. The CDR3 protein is CASSPTGTSRVNEQYF. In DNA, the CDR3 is TGTGCCAGCAGCCCAACCGGGACTAGTCGGGTGAATGAGCAGTACTTC.

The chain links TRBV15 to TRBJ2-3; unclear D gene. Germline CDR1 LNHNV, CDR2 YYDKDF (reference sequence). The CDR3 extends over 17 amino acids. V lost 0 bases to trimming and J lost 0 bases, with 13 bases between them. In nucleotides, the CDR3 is TGTGCCACCAGCAGAGATTTGGGCAGCTCTAGCACAGATACGCAGTATTTT. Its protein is CATSRDLGSSSTDTQYF.

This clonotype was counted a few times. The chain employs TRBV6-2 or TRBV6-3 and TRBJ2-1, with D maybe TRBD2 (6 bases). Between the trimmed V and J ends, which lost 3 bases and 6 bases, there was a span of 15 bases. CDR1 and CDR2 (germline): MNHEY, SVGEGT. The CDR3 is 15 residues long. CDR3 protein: CASSYRRGVGNEQFF. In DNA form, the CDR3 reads TGTGCCAGCAGTTATAGGCGGGGAGTGGGCAATGAGCAGTTCTTC.

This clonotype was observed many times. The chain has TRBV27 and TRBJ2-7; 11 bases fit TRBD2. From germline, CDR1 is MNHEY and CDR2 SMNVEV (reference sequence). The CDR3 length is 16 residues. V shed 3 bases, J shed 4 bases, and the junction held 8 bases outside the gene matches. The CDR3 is CASSLRRTSGWYEQYF. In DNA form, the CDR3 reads TGTGCCAGCAGTTTGCGCCGGACTAGCGGGTGGTACGAGCAGTACTTC.

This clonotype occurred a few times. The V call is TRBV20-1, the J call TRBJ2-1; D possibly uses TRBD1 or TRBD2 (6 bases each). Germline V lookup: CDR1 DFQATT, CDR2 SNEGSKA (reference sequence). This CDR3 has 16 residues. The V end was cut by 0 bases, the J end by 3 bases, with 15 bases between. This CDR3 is CSARDQGGMGYNEQFF. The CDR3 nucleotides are TGCAGTGCTAGAGATCAAGGGGGGATGGGCTACAATGAGCAGTTCTTC.

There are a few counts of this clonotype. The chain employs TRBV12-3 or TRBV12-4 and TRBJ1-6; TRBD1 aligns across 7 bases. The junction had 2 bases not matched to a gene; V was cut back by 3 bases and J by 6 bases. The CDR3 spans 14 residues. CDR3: CASSFHRGNSPLHF. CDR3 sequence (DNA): TGTGCCAGCAGTTTTCACAGGGGTAATTCACCCCTCCACTTT.

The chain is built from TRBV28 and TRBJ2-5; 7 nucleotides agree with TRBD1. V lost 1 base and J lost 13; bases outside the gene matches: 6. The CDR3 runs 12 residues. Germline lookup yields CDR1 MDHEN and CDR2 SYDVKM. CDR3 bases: TGTGCCAGCAGTTTATTACAGGGGAAACCGTACTTC. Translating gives CASSLLQGKPYF.

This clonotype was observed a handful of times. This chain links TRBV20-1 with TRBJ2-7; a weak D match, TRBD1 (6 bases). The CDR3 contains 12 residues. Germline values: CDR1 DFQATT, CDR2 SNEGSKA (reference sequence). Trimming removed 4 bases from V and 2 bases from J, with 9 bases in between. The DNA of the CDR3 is TGCAGTGCTATGGACAGTCCCTACGAGCAGTACTTC. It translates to CSAMDSPYEQYF.

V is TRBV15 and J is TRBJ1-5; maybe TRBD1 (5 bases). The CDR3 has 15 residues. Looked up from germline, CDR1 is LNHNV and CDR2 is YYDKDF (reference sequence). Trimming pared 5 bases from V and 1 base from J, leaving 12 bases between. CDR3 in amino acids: CATSGVGDSNQPQHF. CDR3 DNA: TGTGCCACCAGCGGAGTGGGGGACAGCAATCAGCCCCAGCATTTT.

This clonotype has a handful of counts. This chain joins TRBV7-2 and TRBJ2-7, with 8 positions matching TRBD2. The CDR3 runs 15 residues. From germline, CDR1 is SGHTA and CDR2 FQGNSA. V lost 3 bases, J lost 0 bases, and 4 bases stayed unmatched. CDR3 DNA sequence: TGTGCCAGCAGCTTCACCGGGACTAGCTCCTACGAGCAGTACTTC. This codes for CASSFTGTSSYEQYF.

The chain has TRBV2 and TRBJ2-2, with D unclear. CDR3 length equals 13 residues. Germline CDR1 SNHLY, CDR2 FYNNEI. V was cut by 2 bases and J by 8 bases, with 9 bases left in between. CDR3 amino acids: CASSELQAGELFF. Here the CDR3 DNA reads TGTGCCAGCAGTGAACTCCAGGCGGGGGAGCTGTTTTTT.

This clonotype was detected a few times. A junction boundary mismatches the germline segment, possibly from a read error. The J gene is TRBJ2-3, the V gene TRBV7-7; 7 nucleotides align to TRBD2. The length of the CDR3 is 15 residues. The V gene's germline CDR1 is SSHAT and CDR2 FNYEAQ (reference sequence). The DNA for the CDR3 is TGTGCTAGCAGCTCCGCGGGACTAATCACAGATACGCAGTATTTT. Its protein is CASSSAGLITDTQYF.

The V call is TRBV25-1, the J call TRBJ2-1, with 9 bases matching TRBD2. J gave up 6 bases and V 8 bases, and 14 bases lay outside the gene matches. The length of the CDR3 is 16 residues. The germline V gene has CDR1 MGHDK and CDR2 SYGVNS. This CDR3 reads CASGGIGTSSFNEQFF. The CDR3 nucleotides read TGTGCCAGCGGAGGTATAGGGACTAGCTCATTCAATGAGCAGTTCTTC.